The 20 T cell receptor beta chains in this list originate from one sample, sequenced in a study of shared clonotypes between healthy human individuals. The table came from immunoSEQ multiplex PCR; TCRdb's copy has only in-frame clones and leaves some out. Of approximately 500,000 clones listed, around 73% were seen once; the top ten hold around 11%. The sample consisted of PBMCs. The source is a woman aged 40-49 years in good health. Some clones in this sample may be carry-over from other donors' samples.

This clone has just a few counts. The V and J genes are TRBV28 and TRBJ2-3; D is uncertain. The V gene's germline CDR1 is MDHEN and CDR2 SYDVKM. Trimming removed 7 bases from V and 6 bases from J, with 11 bases in between. This CDR3 comprises 12 residues. CDR3 protein: CASKDSRDTQYF. The CDR3 DNA sequence: TGTGCCAGCAAGGATAGTCGGGATACGCAGTATTTT.

V gene TRBV29-1 combines with J gene TRBJ2-7, with 10 bases fitting TRBD1. Trimming removed 7 bases from V and 2 bases from J; junction bases left unmatched: 5. The CDR3 length is 13 residues. Germline CDR1 SQVTM, CDR2 ANQGSEA. The CDR3 is CSGGDRGAYEQYF. CDR3 in DNA: TGCAGCGGAGGGGACAGGGGAGCCTACGAGCAGTACTTC.

The chain combines TRBV7-9 with TRBJ2-2; D gene unclear. Trimming shortened V by 1 base and J by 1 base, and 10 bases separated the two germline ends. There are 16 residues in the CDR3. The germline V gene encodes CDR1 SEHNR and CDR2 FQNEAQ (reference sequence). DNA of the CDR3: TGTGCCAGCAGCTTAGATCTGTCCTGGAACACCGGGGAGCTGTTTTTT. Translated: CASSLDLSWNTGELFF.

This chain uses TRBV7-2 with TRBJ2-1; 9 nucleotides agree with TRBD2. Germline values: CDR1 SGHTA, CDR2 FQGNSA. J gave up 5 bases and V 5 bases, and 7 bases lay outside the gene matches. The CDR3 sequence is 15 residues long. The CDR3 DNA sequence: TGTGCCAGCAGCAGGACTAGCGAATTGAACAATGAGCAGTTCTTC. Its translation: CASSRTSELNNEQFF.

This chain connects TRBV5-1 to TRBJ1-3, with 8 bases that match TRBD1. Trimming at V came to 4 bases and at J to 4 bases, leaving 4 bases not matched to a gene. The CDR3 is 14 residues long. CDR1 SGHRS and CDR2 YFSETQ come from the germline V gene. The CDR3 reads CASSPGTGGNTIYF. In nucleotides, the CDR3 is TGCGCCAGCAGCCCGGGGACAGGAGGAAACACCATATATTTT.

This chain joins TRBV29-1 and TRBJ2-5; D tentatively reads TRBD1 or TRBD2 (7 bases each). Germline CDR1 SQVTM, CDR2 ANQGSEA. CDR3 length: 15 amino acids. Trimming removed 4 bases from V and 5 bases from J, with 20 bases in between. The CDR3 region has the DNA TGCAGCGTTGGACAGGGAGGGGCGACACAGGAGACCCAGTACTTC. Translating gives CSVGQGGATQETQYF.

This chain joins TRBV19 and TRBJ2-1, with a weak D call TRBD1 (5 bases). The CDR3 spans 14 residues. Per germline, CDR1 LNHDA and CDR2 SQIVND (reference sequence). Trimming stripped 6 bases from V and 3 bases from J, with 12 bases between. CDR3 loop: CASRDSGDYNEQFF. The CDR3 DNA sequence: TGTGCCAGTAGAGACAGTGGGGACTACAATGAGCAGTTCTTC.

The J gene is TRBJ1-2, the V gene TRBV11-2; possibly TRBD1 for D (5 bases). Germline V CDR1 and CDR2: SGHAT, FQNNGV. V was pared by 6 bases and J by 8 bases, with 22 bases between. CDR3 length: 15 residues. The CDR3 DNA is TGTGCCAGCAGTCGAACCGGGACCCCCGGCGGCGGCTACACCTTC. Protein sequence: CASSRTGTPGGGYTF.

This clone came up once. Other DNA sequences in the sample encode the same CDR3. The chain carries TRBV7-3 and TRBJ2-1; D may be TRBD1 or TRBD2 (5 bases each). V lost 4 bases and J lost 5, with 9 bases in between. This CDR3 spans 13 amino acids. Germline V gene lookup returns CDR1 SGHTA and CDR2 FQGTGA. This CDR3 is CASSSGPNNEQFF. Here the CDR3 DNA reads TGTGCCAGCAGCTCGGGACCAAACAATGAGCAGTTCTTC.

This rearrangement joins TRBV2 to TRBJ2-1; TRBD1 aligns across 7 bases. Germline V CDR1 and CDR2: SNHLY, FYNNEI. The CDR3 sequence is 12 residues long. J was trimmed by 9 bases and V by 6 bases; bases with no gene match: 5. CDR3 in amino acids: CASRTGLGEQFF. CDR3 nucleotide sequence: TGTGCCAGCAGGACAGGGCTCGGTGAGCAGTTCTTC. Drawing the rest from reference TRBV2 and TRBJ2-1, the complete variable domain is EPEVTQTPSHQVTQMGQEVILRCVPISNHLYFYWYRQILGQKVEFLVSFYNNEISEKSEIFDDQFSVERPDGSNFTLKIRSTKLEDSAMYFCASRTGLGEQFFGPGTRLTVL.

The chain links TRBV27 to TRBJ2-5; the D gene is possibly TRBD1 (6 bases). Between the trimmed V and J ends, which lost 6 bases and 1 base, there was a span of 18 bases. There are 16 residues in the CDR3. The germline V gene has CDR1 MNHEY and CDR2 SMNVEV (reference sequence). CDR3 nucleotides: TGTGCCAGCAGGCGGGCGGGTCTAGGGGGCCAAGAGACCCAGTACTTC. Protein: CASRRAGLGGQETQYF.

The V call is TRBV5-6, the J call TRBJ1-5; no reliable D call. This CDR3 region has 16 residues. V dropped 4 bases and J dropped 0 bases, with 14 bases sitting between them. Germline V gives CDR1 SGHDT, CDR2 YYEEEE. The CDR3 nucleotides are TGTGCCAGCAGCCTCCGGGCCTGGGGTAGCAATCAGCCCCAGCATTTT. This sequence encodes CASSLRAWGSNQPQHF.

CDR3 nucleotide sequence: TGTGCCACCAGCAGAGGTCCTAGCGGGGGTTACAATGAGCAGTTCTTC. Translating it yields CATSRGPSGGYNEQFF. This chain links TRBV15 with TRBJ2-1; 10 bases fit TRBD2. V was pared by 1 base and J by 4 bases, with 4 bases of the junction left unmatched. Germline V gives CDR1 LNHNV, CDR2 YYDKDF (reference sequence). The CDR3 extends over 16 amino acids.

The chain employs TRBV25-1 and TRBJ2-2; maybe TRBD2 (6 bases). CDR1 is MGHDK and CDR2 is SYGVNS in the germline V gene. The CDR3 runs 16 residues. Deletions cut 4 bases from V and 0 bases from J, with 12 bases between. The DNA of the CDR3 is TGTGCCAGCAGTGCCATAGCGGCCCCGAACACCGGGGAGCTGTTTTTT. The encoded protein is CASSAIAAPNTGELFF.

The chain employs TRBV9 and TRBJ1-4, with D perhaps matching TRBD1 (6 bases). CDR1 and CDR2 (germline): SGDLS, YYNGEE. The V gene lost 0 bases and the J gene lost 4 bases, with 13 bases spanning the gap. This CDR3 has 16 amino acids. Written as DNA, the CDR3 is TGTGCCAGCAGCGTAGGTGGGGGGCTCGGTAATGAAAAACTGTTTTTT. Translation gives CASSVGGGLGNEKLFF.

The CDR3 loop reads CASSLGGGSGANVLTF. For the CDR3, the DNA is TGTGCCAGCAGCTTGGGGGGAGGCTCTGGGGCCAACGTCCTGACTTTC. The chain uses TRBV5-8 and TRBJ2-6; possible D gene TRBD2, 6 bases. Trimming left V 0 bases short and J 0 bases short, with 7 bases between. The CDR3 totals 16 residues. Germline assignment: CDR1 SGHTS and CDR2 YDEGEE.

The table lists this clone with a few counts. CDR3 coding DNA: TGTGCCAGCAGCTTATGGCAGGGCCATGGCTACACCTTC. Amino acids: CASSLWQGHGYTF. This chain links TRBV11-2 with TRBJ1-2; a weak D match, TRBD1 (5 bases). Germline V lookup: CDR1 SGHAT, CDR2 FQNNGV. The V end was cut by 2 bases, the J end by 6 bases, with 10 bases between. This CDR3 comprises 13 residues.

CDR3 DNA: TGCAGCGTTGCGGCTAGCGGGAGTGCAGGTGAGCAGTTCTTC. This translates into CSVAASGSAGEQFF. This chain connects TRBV29-1 to TRBJ2-1; TRBD2 aligns across 10 bases. Trimming at V came to 4 bases and at J to 9 bases, leaving 9 bases not matched to a gene. Germline CDR1 and CDR2: SQVTM and ANQGSEA. The CDR3 totals 14 residues.

V is TRBV11-2 and J is TRBJ1-2; D may be TRBD1 (5 bases). Germline assignment: CDR1 SGHAT and CDR2 FQNNGV. V gave up 5 bases and J gave up 7 bases, with 20 bases separating them. The CDR3 has 15 amino acids. The chain's CDR3 is CASSPIKGPYSGYTF. The CDR3, as DNA: TGTGCCAGCAGCCCCATCAAGGGACCTTACTCTGGCTACACCTTC.

The V and J genes are TRBV7-8 and TRBJ2-7, with D hard to call. Trimming took 0 bases from V and 0 from J, leaving 15 bases between them. Germline CDR1 is SGHVS and CDR2 is FQNEAQ. This CDR3 has 17 amino acids. CDR3 in DNA: TGTGCCAGCAGCTTAGCGAGGTCCCAGTTGAGCTCCTACGAGCAGTACTTC. Amino acid sequence: CASSLARSQLSSYEQYF.